Listed here are 32 T cell receptor beta chains from one sample, sequenced in a study of blood T cells in healthy people across ages. The authors ran a second PCR of about 7 to 11 cycles using a sample-barcoded 5' primer and a J-beta primer mix. TCRdb called the 5' RACE reads again in MiXCR, with one record for every CDR3 protein. Of 1.5 million to 2 million distinct CDR3 sequences in the sample, about 50% are singletons; the top ten hold around 2.1%. Sequencing input: blood. Receptor source: a middle-aged woman in good health.

The chain combines TRBV20-1 with TRBJ2-5; D may be TRBD1 (6 bases). Trimming took 5 bases from V and 5 from J, leaving 18 bases between them. The CDR3 consists of 14 residues. Germline loops: CDR1 DFQATT, CDR2 SNEGSKA (reference sequence). CDR3 sequence: CSAGDTRMRETQYF. The CDR3 bases are TGCAGTGCTGGGGACACCAGAATGCGGGAGACCCAGTACTTC.

This clonotype was observed a handful of times. The genes are TRBV7-9 and TRBJ2-5; the match to TRBD1 covers 8 bases. CDR1 and CDR2 (germline): SEHNR, FQNEAQ (reference sequence). V lost 5 bases, J lost 3 bases, and 5 bases stayed unmatched. This CDR3 is 14 amino acids long. DNA for the CDR3: TGTGCCAGCAGCCCGGACAGGGAAAAAGAGACCCAGTACTTC. Amino acids: CASSPDREKETQYF.

DNA of the CDR3: TGTGCCAGCAGCTTAGCATGGGGGGGGGCCAACACCTACAATGAGCAGTTCTTC. It codes for CASSLAWGGANTYNEQFF. The V call is TRBV7-2, the J call TRBJ2-1; a weak D match, TRBD2 (7 bases). The V gene lost 0 bases and the J gene lost 2 bases, with 17 bases spanning the gap. This CDR3 has 18 residues. Per the germline V gene, CDR1 is SGHTA and CDR2 is FQGNSA.

Concerning this clonotype itself: The junction differs from germline at one of its ends, possibly a read error. DNA of the CDR3: TGTGCCGCCAGCAGTATAACAGGGGGGGCTGAGCAGTTCTTC. Encoded protein: CAASSITGGAEQFF. The rearrangement uses TRBV15 and TRBJ2-1, with TRBD1 as a possible D gene (8 bases). Germline CDR1 reads LNHNV; CDR2 reads YYDKDF (reference sequence). The CDR3 totals 14 residues.

This clonotype showed up just a few times. The chain recombines TRBV7-2 with TRBJ2-5; 12 nucleotides align to TRBD2. The CDR3 is 15 residues long. V dropped 7 bases and J dropped 2; count of bases not matched to a gene: 5. Germline V gene lookup returns CDR1 SGHTA and CDR2 FQGNSA. CDR3 nucleotides: TGTGCCAGCAAGGGGACTAGCGGGCTTCAAGAGACCCAGTACTTC. The encoded protein is CASKGTSGLQETQYF.

V gene TRBV11-1 combines with J gene TRBJ2-7; 8 bases are shared with TRBD1. The CDR3 extends over 15 amino acids. The J segment lost 3 bases and the V segment lost 4 bases, leaving 8 bases of the junction unmatched. Germline-derived CDR1 and CDR2 are SGHAT and FQDESV (reference sequence). The CDR3 here is CASSSSWTGIYEQYF. In DNA, the CDR3 is TGTGCCAGCAGCTCGTCCTGGACAGGGATCTACGAGCAGTACTTC.

In this sample, this clonotype turned up a few times. This chain joins TRBV7-2 and TRBJ2-7, with D possibly TRBD2 on 6 matching bases. Trimming shortened V by 1 base and J by 3 bases, and 16 bases separated the two germline ends. Per the germline V gene, CDR1 is SGHTA and CDR2 is FQGNSA. There are 16 residues in the CDR3. CDR3 region: CASSLEGGMKGYEQYF. DNA for the CDR3: TGTGCCAGCAGCTTAGAGGGCGGGATGAAAGGCTACGAGCAGTACTTC.

The chain joins TRBV7-9 to TRBJ1-1, with a tentative D call TRBD1 (5 bases). The CDR3 totals 12 residues. The germline gives CDR1 SEHNR, CDR2 FQNEAQ (reference sequence). V shed 7 bases and J shed 11 bases, with 17 bases lying between them. CDR3 region: CASNIRGTRAFF. CDR3 coding DNA: TGTGCCAGCAATATCCGTGGGACGAGGGCTTTCTTT.

The chain is built from TRBV6-5 and TRBJ1-5; 7 bases fit TRBD1. V was clipped by 6 bases and J by 6 bases; unmatched bases: 11. From germline, CDR1 is MNHEY and CDR2 SVGAGI. The CDR3 consists of 15 residues. For the CDR3, the DNA is TGTGCCAGCAGGAGAAACACAGGGGCAAGTCAGCCCCAGCATTTT. This translates into CASRRNTGASQPQHF.

V is TRBV10-3 and J is TRBJ1-5; a weak D match, TRBD1 (5 bases). The CDR3 length is 14 residues. The germline CDR1 and CDR2 sequences are ENHRY and SYGVKD. Trimming took 3 bases from V and 7 from J, leaving 13 bases between them. CDR3 DNA sequence: TGTGCCATCAGTGACCAGGGTTTGAACCAGCCCCAGCATTTT. Encoded protein: CAISDQGLNQPQHF.

The chain uses TRBV12-3 or TRBV12-4 and TRBJ2-3, with a tentative D call TRBD1 (5 bases). This CDR3 has 15 amino acids. V was clipped by 1 base and J by 4 bases, with 12 bases between them. CDR3 amino acids: CASSLVGHAPDTQYF. CDR3 nucleotides: TGTGCCAGCAGTTTAGTCGGACACGCGCCAGATACGCAGTATTTT.

The rearrangement links TRBV27 to TRBJ2-1; D call uncertain. This CDR3 region has 14 residues. Trimming removed 3 bases at V and 2 bases at J, with 8 bases between. Per the germline V gene, CDR1 is MNHEY and CDR2 is SMNVEV (reference sequence). In DNA, the CDR3 is TGTGCCAGCAGTTTGAGTCAGGCCTACAATGAGCAGTTCTTC. Its protein product is CASSLSQAYNEQFF.

The chain is built from TRBV3-1 and TRBJ1-1, with no clear D. V was pared by 2 bases and J by 6 bases, with 13 bases between. The CDR3 sequence is 14 residues long. Germline V gives CDR1 LGHDT, CDR2 YNNKEL (reference sequence). CDR3 sequence reads: CASSQSMPTAEAFF. CDR3 sequence (DNA): TGTGCCAGCAGCCAATCCATGCCGACGGCTGAAGCTTTCTTT. The full variable domain, with the rest looked up from reference TRBV3-1 and TRBJ1-1, is DTAVSQTPKYLVTQMGNDKSIKCEQNLGHDTMYWYKQDSKKFLKIMFSYNNKELIINETVPNRFSPKSPDKAHLNLHINSLELGDSAVYFCASSQSMPTAEAFFGQGTRLTVV.

This clonotype came up a few times. One junction end disagrees with the germline gene, perhaps due to a read error. The V gene is TRBV28, the J gene TRBJ2-3, with D tentatively TRBD1 (5 bases). CDR1 MDHEN and CDR2 SYDVKM come from the germline V gene. The CDR3 contains 13 residues. The CDR3 sequence is CASSLLQAETQYF. For the CDR3, the DNA is TGTGCCAGCAGTTTATTACAGGCAGAAACGCAGTATTTT. Full variable domain (outside the CDR3, taken from reference TRBV28 and TRBJ2-3): DVKVTQSSRYLVKRTGEKVFLECVQDMDHENMFWYRQDPGLGLRLIYFSYDVKMKEKGDIPEGYSVSREKKERFSLILESASTNQTSMYLCASSLLQAETQYFGPGTRLTVL.

CDR3 DNA: TGTGCCAGCAGCCAAGGAATTGTGGGTGAGCAGTTCTTC. Its protein is CASSQGIVGEQFF. This chain uses TRBV3-1 with TRBJ2-1; D unclear. V was pared by 1 base and J by 9 bases, with 10 bases between. This CDR3 is 13 amino acids long. CDR1 and CDR2 (germline): LGHDT, YNNKEL (reference sequence).

The J gene is TRBJ2-3, the V gene TRBV12-3 or TRBV12-4; weak D call: TRBD1 (6 bases). Trimming removed 4 bases from V and 3 bases from J, with 26 bases in between. There are 19 residues in the CDR3. The CDR3 DNA sequence: TGTGCCAGCAGTTCCTCGTTGACAGGCACTAAGGGGAGAACAGATACGCAGTATTTT. Its translation: CASSSSLTGTKGRTDTQYF.

The rearrangement links TRBV20-1 to TRBJ2-5; D possibly corresponds to TRBD2 (5 bases). The ends were cut back, 2 bases at V and 2 bases at J, with 12 bases in the middle. Germline CDR1 is DFQATT and CDR2 is SNEGSKA (reference sequence). This CDR3 region has 14 residues. CDR3 residues: CSARLAIRQETQYF. The CDR3 DNA sequence: TGCAGTGCTAGACTAGCCATTAGACAAGAGACCCAGTACTTC.

This clonotype has more than one count but fewer than ten. This sequence joins TRBV29-1 and TRBJ1-2; D is ambiguous. Germline V CDR1 and CDR2: SQVTM, ANQGSEA. Deletions cut 3 bases from V and 2 bases from J, with 7 bases between. The CDR3 runs to 12 residues. CDR3 DNA sequence: TGCAGCGTTGATTTTGCGAACTATGGCTACACCTTC. Translating gives CSVDFANYGYTF.

J is TRBJ1-2 and V is TRBV7-8, with a weak D call TRBD1 (6 bases). Trimming cost V 5 bases and J 2 bases, with 18 bases left between them. The CDR3 is made up of 16 amino acids. From germline, CDR1 is SGHVS and CDR2 FQNEAQ. The CDR3, as DNA: TGTGCCAGCAGCCCCCGAAGGGGGGGCGGAAACTATGGCTACACCTTC. This gives the protein CASSPRRGGGNYGYTF.

The sample holds a few counts of this clonotype. The chain joins TRBV12-3 or TRBV12-4 to TRBJ2-4; maybe TRBD1 (6 bases). This CDR3 contains 15 residues. V lost 6 bases and J lost 12, with 24 bases in between. The CDR3 protein is CASRLQGRASSSQYF. The CDR3 region has the DNA TGTGCCAGCAGATTACAGGGAAGGGCGTCGAGTAGTCAGTACTTC.

The chain couples TRBV7-9 to TRBJ2-1; 13 positions agree with TRBD2. The V and J ends lost 6 bases and 2 bases, in that order; junction bases with no gene match: 10. The length of the CDR3 is 18 residues. Germline V gene sequence: CDR1 SEHNR, CDR2 FQNEAQ (reference sequence). The DNA for the CDR3 is TGTGCCAGCAGTTCAACTAGCGGGGGGGCCGAGACCTACAATGAGCAGTTCTTC. Its translation is CASSSTSGGAETYNEQFF.

In DNA, the CDR3 is TGTGCCAGCTCATTGTTAAGGAAGCCCAATCAGCCCCAGCATTTT. Its protein is CASSLLRKPNQPQHF. The V call is TRBV18, the J call TRBJ1-5; no clear D. This CDR3 is built from 15 residues. The V gene's germline CDR1 is KGHSH and CDR2 LQKENI. V was trimmed by 5 bases and J by 3 bases, leaving 14 bases between them.

This chain uses TRBV27 with TRBJ1-2, with 7 bases aligning to TRBD1. V gave up 5 bases and J gave up 7 bases; unmatched junction bases: 7. The CDR3 is 13 amino acids. Germline lookup yields CDR1 MNHEY and CDR2 SMNVEV (reference sequence). CDR3 residues: CASSPNRGSGYTF. In DNA, the CDR3 is TGTGCCAGCAGTCCGAACAGGGGAAGTGGCTACACCTTC.

This clonotype has a handful of counts. The genes are TRBV6-6 and TRBJ1-2; 8 nucleotides align to TRBD1. The CDR3 is 14 residues long. V shed 7 bases, J shed 4 bases, and the junction held 8 bases outside the gene matches. Germline lookup yields CDR1 MNHNY and CDR2 SVGAGI (reference sequence). CDR3 nucleotide sequence: TGTGCCAGCATCCCGGACAGGGCCTCCTATGGCTACACCTTC. Its protein product is CASIPDRASYGYTF.

The table lists this clonotype with a few counts. The rearrangement links TRBV6-4 to TRBJ2-2; D is perhaps TRBD1 (6 bases). The CDR3 is 14 amino acids. Between the trimmed V and J ends, which lost 6 bases and 3 bases, there was a span of 11 bases. Germline-derived CDR1 and CDR2 are MRHNA and SNTAGT. The CDR3 loop reads CASSRDTDTGELFF. CDR3 DNA: TGTGCCAGCAGCCGGGACACAGACACCGGGGAGCTGTTTTTT.

The J gene is TRBJ2-3, the V gene TRBV5-1; D remains unclear. Per germline, CDR1 SGHRS and CDR2 YFSETQ. The CDR3 totals 13 residues. V gave up 6 bases and J gave up 9 bases, with 17 bases separating them. CDR3: CASNGPRVGTQYF. CDR3 DNA: TGCGCCAGCAATGGCCCCCGGGTGGGCACGCAGTATTTT.

This clonotype was picked up a small number of times. The J gene is TRBJ2-1, the V gene TRBV29-1; D is uncertain. CDR1 and CDR2 from the germline V gene are SQVTM and ANQGSEA. The CDR3 spans 12 residues. The germline V and J ends were trimmed by 1 base and 6 bases, with 7 bases remaining between them. CDR3 loop: CSVEGPGNEQFF. The CDR3 region has the DNA TGCAGCGTTGAAGGCCCGGGCAATGAGCAGTTCTTC.

J is TRBJ1-1 and V is TRBV6-2 or TRBV6-3, with D unclear. Germline V gives CDR1 MNHEY, CDR2 SVGEGT. V was shortened by 5 bases and J by 1 base, with 11 bases between the two germline ends. The CDR3 has 14 residues. DNA for the CDR3: TGTGCCAGCAGTAGCCTACGACCGAACACTGAAGCTTTCTTT. As protein: CASSSLRPNTEAFF.

The chain recombines TRBV7-2 with TRBJ2-5; a weak D match, TRBD2 (5 bases). CDR3 length: 14 residues. V lost 4 bases, J lost 9 bases, and 18 bases lay in between. From germline, CDR1 is SGHTA and CDR2 FQGNSA. This CDR3 reads CASSSGRDGVAQYF. The CDR3 DNA reads as TGTGCCAGCAGCTCGGGAAGAGACGGGGTGGCCCAGTACTTC.

The CDR3 nucleotides are TGCGCCAGCAGCCATCTGCGGACTAGCGGGGTTAGCACAGATACGCAGTATTTT. Its protein product is CASSHLRTSGVSTDTQYF. The genes are TRBV4-3 and TRBJ2-3, with 12 bases lining up with TRBD2. Losses at the gene ends were 3 bases for V and 0 bases for J; bases not matched to a gene: 7. This CDR3 comprises 18 residues. Germline values: CDR1 LGHNA, CDR2 YSLEER.

This clonotype showed up just a few times. The chain is built from TRBV5-1 and TRBJ1-1; no definite D call. The V gene lost 0 bases and the J gene lost 6 bases, with 12 bases spanning the gap. This CDR3 is 14 amino acids long. The V gene's germline CDR1 is SGHRS and CDR2 YFSETQ. CDR3 sequence: CASSLAVLGSEAFF. CDR3 sequence (DNA): TGCGCCAGCAGCTTGGCCGTATTGGGCTCTGAAGCTTTCTTT.

This clonotype was seen only once. V and J are TRBV2 and TRBJ1-6; a weak D match, TRBD1 (5 bases). CDR1 and CDR2 from the germline V gene are SNHLY and FYNNEI. This CDR3 contains 14 residues. V was cut by 1 base and J by 10 bases, with 11 bases left in between. The CDR3 coding sequence is TGTGCCAGCAGTGAAGTAGGGGTGGACTCACCCCTCCACTTT. Its protein product is CASSEVGVDSPLHF.